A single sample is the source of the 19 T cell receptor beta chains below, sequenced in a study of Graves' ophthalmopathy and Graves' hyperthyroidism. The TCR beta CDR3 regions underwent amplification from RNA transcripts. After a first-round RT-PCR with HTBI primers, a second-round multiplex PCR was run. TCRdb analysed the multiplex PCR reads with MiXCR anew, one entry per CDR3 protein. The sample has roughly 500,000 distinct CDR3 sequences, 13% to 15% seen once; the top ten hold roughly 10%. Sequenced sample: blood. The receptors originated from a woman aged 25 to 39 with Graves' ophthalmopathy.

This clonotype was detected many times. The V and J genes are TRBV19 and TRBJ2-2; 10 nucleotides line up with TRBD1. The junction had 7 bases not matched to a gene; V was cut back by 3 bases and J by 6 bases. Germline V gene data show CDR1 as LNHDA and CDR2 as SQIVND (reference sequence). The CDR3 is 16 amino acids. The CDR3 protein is CASSIRTGGYAGELFF. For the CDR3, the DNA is TGTGCCAGTAGTATCAGGACAGGGGGTTATGCCGGGGAGCTGTTTTTT.

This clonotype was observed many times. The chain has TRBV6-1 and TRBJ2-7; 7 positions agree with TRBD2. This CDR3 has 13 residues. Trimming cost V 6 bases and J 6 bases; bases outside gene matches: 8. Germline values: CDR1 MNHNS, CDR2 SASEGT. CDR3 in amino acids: CASSPRGVGEQYF. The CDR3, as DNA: TGTGCCAGCAGCCCCCGGGGGGTCGGCGAGCAGTACTTC.

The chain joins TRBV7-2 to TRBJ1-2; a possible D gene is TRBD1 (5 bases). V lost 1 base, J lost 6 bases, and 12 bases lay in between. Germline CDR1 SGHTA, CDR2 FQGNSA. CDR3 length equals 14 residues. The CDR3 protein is CASSLEPRVDGYTF. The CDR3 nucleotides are TGTGCCAGCAGCTTAGAGCCCAGGGTGGATGGCTACACCTTC.

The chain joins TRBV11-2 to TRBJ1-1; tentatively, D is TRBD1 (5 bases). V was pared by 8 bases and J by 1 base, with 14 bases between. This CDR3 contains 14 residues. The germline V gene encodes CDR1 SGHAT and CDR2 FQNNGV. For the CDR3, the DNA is TGTGCCAGCCTACTTGATCAGGGGAACACTGAAGCTTTCTTT. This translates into CASLLDQGNTEAFF.

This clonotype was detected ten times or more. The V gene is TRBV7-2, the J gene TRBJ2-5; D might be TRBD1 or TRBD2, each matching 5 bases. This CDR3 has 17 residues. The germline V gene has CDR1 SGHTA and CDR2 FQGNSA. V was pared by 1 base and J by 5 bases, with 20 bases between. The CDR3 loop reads CASSLGIAYPEGETQYF. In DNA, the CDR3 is TGTGCCAGCAGCTTAGGGATCGCCTATCCAGAGGGGGAGACCCAGTACTTC.

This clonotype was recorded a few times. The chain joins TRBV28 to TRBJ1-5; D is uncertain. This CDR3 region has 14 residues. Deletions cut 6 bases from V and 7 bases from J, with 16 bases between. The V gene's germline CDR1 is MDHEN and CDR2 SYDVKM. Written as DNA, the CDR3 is TGTGCCAGCAGGTTAAGGGTTATGTTACAGCCCCAGCATTTT. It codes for CASRLRVMLQPQHF.

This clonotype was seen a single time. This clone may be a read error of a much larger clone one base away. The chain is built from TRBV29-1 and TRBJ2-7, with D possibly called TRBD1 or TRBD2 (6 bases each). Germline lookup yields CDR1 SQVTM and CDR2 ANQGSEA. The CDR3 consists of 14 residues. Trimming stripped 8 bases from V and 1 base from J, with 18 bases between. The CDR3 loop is CSMGAGRRSYEQYF. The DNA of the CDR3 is TGCAGCATGGGGGCGGGACGGCGGTCCTACGAGCAGTACTTC.

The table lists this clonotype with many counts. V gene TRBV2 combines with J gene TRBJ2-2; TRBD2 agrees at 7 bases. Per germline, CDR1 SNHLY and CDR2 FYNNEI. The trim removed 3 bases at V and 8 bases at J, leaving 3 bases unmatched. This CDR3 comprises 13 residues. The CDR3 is CASSDVGRGELFF. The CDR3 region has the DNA TGTGCCAGCAGTGATGTCGGGAGGGGGGAGCTGTTTTTT.

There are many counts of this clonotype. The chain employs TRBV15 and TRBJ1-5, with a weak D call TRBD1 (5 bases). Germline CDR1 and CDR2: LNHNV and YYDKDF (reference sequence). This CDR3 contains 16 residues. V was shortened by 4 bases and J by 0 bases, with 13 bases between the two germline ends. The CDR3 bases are TGTGCCACCAGCAACAGTAGGGGTGCTAGCAATCAGCCCCAGCATTTT. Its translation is CATSNSRGASNQPQHF.

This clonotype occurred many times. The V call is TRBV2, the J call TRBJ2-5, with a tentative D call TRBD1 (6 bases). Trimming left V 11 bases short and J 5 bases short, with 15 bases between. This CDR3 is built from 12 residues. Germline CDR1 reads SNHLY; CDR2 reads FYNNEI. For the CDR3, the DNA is TGTGCCGGCTCACAGGGTTCCGAGACCCAGTACTTC. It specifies CAGSQGSETQYF.

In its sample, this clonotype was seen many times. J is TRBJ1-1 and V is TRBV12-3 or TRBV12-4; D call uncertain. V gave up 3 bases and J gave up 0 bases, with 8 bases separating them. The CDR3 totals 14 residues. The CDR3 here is CASSFASLNTEAFF. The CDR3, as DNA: TGTGCCAGCAGTTTTGCCAGCTTGAACACTGAAGCTTTCTTT.

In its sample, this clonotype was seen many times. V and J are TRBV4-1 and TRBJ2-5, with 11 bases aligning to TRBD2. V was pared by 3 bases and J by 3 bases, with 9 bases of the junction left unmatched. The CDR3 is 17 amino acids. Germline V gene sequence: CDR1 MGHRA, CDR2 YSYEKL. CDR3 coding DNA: TGCGCCAGCAGCCACTACTTCCTAGCGGGAGGAGAAGAGACCCAGTACTTC. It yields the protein CASSHYFLAGGEETQYF.

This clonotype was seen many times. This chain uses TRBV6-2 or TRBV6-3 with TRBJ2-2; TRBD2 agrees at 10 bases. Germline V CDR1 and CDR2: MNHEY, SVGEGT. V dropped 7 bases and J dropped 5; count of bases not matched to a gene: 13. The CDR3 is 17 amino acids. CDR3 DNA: TGTGCCAGCACCTATAGCGGGAGGTGGATTGGAACCGGGGAGCTGTTTTTT. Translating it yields CASTYSGRWIGTGELFF.

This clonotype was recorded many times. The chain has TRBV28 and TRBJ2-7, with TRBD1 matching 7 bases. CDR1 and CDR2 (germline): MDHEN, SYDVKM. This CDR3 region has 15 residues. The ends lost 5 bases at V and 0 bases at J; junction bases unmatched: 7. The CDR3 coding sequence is TGTGCCAGCAGTCCCTGGGGGACAGCCTCCTACGAGCAGTACTTC. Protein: CASSPWGTASYEQYF.

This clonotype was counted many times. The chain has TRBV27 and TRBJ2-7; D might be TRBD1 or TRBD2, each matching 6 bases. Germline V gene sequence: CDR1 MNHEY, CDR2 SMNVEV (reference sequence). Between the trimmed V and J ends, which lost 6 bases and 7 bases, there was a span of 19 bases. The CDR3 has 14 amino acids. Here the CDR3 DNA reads TGTGCCAGCAGGCATCGGGGGCCGGCGAGGGAGCAGTACTTC. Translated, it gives CASRHRGPAREQYF.

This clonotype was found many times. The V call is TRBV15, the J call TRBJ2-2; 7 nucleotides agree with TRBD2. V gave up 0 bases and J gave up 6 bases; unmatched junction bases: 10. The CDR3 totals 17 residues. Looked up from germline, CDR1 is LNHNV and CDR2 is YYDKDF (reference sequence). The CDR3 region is CATSRDPVSTSSGELFF. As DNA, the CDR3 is TGTGCCACCAGCAGAGATCCGGTCTCGACTAGCTCCGGGGAGCTGTTTTTT.

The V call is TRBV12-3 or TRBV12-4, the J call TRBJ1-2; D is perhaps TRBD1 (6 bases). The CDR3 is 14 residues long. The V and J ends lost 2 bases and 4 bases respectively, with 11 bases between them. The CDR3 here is CASSLQGIRYGYTF. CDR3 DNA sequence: TGTGCCAGCAGTTTACAGGGGATACGCTATGGCTACACCTTC.

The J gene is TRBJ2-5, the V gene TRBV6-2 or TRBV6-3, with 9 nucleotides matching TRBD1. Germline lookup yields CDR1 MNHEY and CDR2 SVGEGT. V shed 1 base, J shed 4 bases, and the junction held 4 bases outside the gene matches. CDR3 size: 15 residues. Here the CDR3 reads CASSYWDREGETQYF. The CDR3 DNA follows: TGTGCCAGCAGTTACTGGGACAGGGAAGGAGAGACCCAGTACTTC.

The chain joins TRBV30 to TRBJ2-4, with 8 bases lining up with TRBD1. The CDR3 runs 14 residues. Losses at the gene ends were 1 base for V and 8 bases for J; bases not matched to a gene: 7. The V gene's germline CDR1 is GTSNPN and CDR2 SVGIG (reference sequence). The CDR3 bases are TGTGCCTGGAGTGCCGGACCGGGACAGGACATTCAGTACTTC. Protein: CAWSAGPGQDIQYF.